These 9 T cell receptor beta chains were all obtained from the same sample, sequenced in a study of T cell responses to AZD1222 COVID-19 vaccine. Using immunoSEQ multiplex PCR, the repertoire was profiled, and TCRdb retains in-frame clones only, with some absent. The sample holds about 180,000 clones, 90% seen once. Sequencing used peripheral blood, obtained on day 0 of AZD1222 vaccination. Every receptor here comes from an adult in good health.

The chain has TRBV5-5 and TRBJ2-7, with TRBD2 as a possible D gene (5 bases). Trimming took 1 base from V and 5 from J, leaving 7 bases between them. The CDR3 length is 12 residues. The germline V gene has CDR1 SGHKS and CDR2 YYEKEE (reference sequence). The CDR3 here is CASSLISDEQYF. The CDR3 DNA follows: TGTGCCAGCAGCTTGATTAGCGACGAGCAGTACTTC.

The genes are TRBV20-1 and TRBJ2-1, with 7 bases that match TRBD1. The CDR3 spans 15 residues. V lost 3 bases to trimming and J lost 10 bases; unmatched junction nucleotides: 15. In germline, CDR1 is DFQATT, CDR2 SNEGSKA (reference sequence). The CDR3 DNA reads TGCAGTGCTAGTAAAACAGGACAGGTCAGCAACGAGCAGTTCTTC. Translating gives CSASKTGQVSNEQFF.

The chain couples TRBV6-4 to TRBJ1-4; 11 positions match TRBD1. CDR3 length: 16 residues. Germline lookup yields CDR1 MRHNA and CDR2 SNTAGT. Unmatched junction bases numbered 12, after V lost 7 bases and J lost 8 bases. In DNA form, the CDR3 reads TGTGCCAGCACCGGACCGGGACAGGGGGTATTCGAAAAACTGTTTTTT. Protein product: CASTGPGQGVFEKLFF.

DNA of the CDR3: TGTGCCAGCTCACCCCCAGCCCCGGGGCCCGGGGAGCTGTTTTTT. Translating gives CASSPPAPGPGELFF. This sequence joins TRBV18 and TRBJ2-2, with D perhaps assigned TRBD1 or TRBD2 (5 bases each). The V gene lost 3 bases and the J gene lost 6 bases, with 14 bases spanning the gap. The CDR3 totals 15 residues. Germline V gene lookup returns CDR1 KGHSH and CDR2 LQKENI.

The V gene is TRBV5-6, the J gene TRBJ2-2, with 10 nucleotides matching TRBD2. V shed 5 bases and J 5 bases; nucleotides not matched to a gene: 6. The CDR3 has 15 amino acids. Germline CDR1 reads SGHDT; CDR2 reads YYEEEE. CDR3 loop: CASSQGLADTGELFF. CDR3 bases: TGTGCCAGCAGTCAAGGACTAGCGGATACCGGGGAGCTGTTTTTT.

The CDR3 DNA reads as TGTGCCAGCTCACCGCCTGGGACAACTGAAGCTTTCTTT. Its translation: CASSPPGTTEAFF. The V gene is TRBV18, the J gene TRBJ1-1, with D possibly matching TRBD1 (6 bases). CDR1 is KGHSH and CDR2 is LQKENI in the germline V gene. Trimming shortened V by 3 bases and J by 5 bases, and 10 bases separated the two germline ends. The CDR3 is made up of 13 amino acids.

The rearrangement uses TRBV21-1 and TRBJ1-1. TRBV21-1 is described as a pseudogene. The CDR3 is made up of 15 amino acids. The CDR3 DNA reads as TGTGCCAGCAGCAAAGGGGAGAAGAGAAACACTGAAGCTTTCTTT. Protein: CASSKGEKRNTEAFF.

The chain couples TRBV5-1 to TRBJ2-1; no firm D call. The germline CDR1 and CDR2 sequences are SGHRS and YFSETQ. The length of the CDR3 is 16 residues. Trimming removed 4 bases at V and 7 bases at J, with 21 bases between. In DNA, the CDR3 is TGCGCCAGCAGCCCGCGTCTATCCGAGGATTGGAATGAGCAGTTCTTC. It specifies CASSPRLSEDWNEQFF.

CDR3 nucleotide sequence: TGCGCCAGCAGCTTGAGCCAGGGGGCGGAAGAAAAACTGTTTTTT. This sequence encodes CASSLSQGAEEKLFF. V is TRBV5-1 and J is TRBJ1-4, with TRBD1 matching over 8 bases. The CDR3 runs 15 residues. J was trimmed by 8 bases and V by 1 base; bases with no gene match: 7. Germline V gene lookup returns CDR1 SGHRS and CDR2 YFSETQ.